Listed here is a single TCR beta chain. What it recognizes is unknown. The V segment lost 3 bases and the J segment 2 bases; nucleotides outside the gene matches: 0. The CDR3 consists of 13 residues. Germline CDR1 reads MNHEY; CDR2 reads SMNVEV (reference sequence). There were likely unrecorded immune exposures, though donors were nominally healthy when sampled. PCR used 60 Vbeta primers and 13 Jbeta primers. Some clones are missing from TCRdb's copy, which holds only in-frame ones; the method was immunoSEQ multiplex PCR. The sample contains 150,000 to 200,000 clones, under 85% of which appear only once. The record originates from a study of cytomegalovirus exposure and HLA in healthy donors. Overall study findings and caveats: After further analysis at a later stage, 15,000 to 20,000 TCR beta sequences were associated with HLA alleles at 0.05 false discovery rate.

The sequence was collected from a man aged 50-60 years in good health and CMV-seropositive. This chain connects TRBV27 to TRBJ2-5, with 7 bases lining up with TRBD2. The sample consisted of PBMCs. The CDR3 here is CASSFGRQETQYF. Written as DNA, the CDR3 is TGTGCCAGCAGTTTCGGGAGGCAAGAGACCCAGTACTTC.